These 19 T cell receptor beta chains were all obtained from the same sample, sequenced in a study of technical replicates of blood from a handful of donors. Only in-frame clones appear in the TCRdb table, and some are missing; sequencing was by immunoSEQ multiplex PCR. Of 65,000 to 80,000 clones in the sample, 95% were seen once. Sequenced: T cells isolated from PBMCs. All receptors come from a human donor in good health.

The rearrangement uses TRBV4-1 and TRBJ2-5, with TRBD2 as a possible D gene (6 bases). This CDR3 comprises 13 residues. CDR1 is MGHRA, CDR2 YSYEKL, per germline. V shed 4 bases and J shed 5 bases, with 11 bases lying between them. CDR3 residues: CASSLLEGETQYF. In DNA form, the CDR3 reads TGCGCCAGCAGCCTTTTGGAGGGGGAGACCCAGTACTTC.

In this sample, this clone turned up once. CDR3 coding DNA: TGTGCCAGCAGTTCAACAGGGCAAATTAATCAGCCCCAGCATTTT. Translated: CASSSTGQINQPQHF. This rearrangement joins TRBV27 to TRBJ1-5; a possible D gene is TRBD1 (6 bases). Trimming cost V 4 bases and J 4 bases, with 14 bases left between them. The CDR3 sequence is 15 residues long. Germline CDR1 reads MNHEY; CDR2 reads SMNVEV (reference sequence).

This chain joins TRBV4-1 and TRBJ2-3; D is ambiguous. Germline-derived CDR1 and CDR2 are MGHRA and YSYEKL. The CDR3 length is 14 residues. V lost 2 bases and J 0 bases, leaving 6 bases between the germline ends. DNA of the CDR3: TGCGCCAGCAGCCAACCACGGAGCACAGATACGCAGTATTTT. Translation: CASSQPRSTDTQYF.

The V gene is TRBV9, the J gene TRBJ2-2, with 9 bases lining up with TRBD1. Germline-derived CDR1 and CDR2 are SGDLS and YYNGEE. The V and J ends lost 4 bases and 7 bases, in that order; junction bases with no gene match: 11. The CDR3 has 16 residues. This chain's CDR3 is CASSPRGDRAVGELFF. DNA for the CDR3: TGTGCCAGCAGCCCCAGAGGGGACAGGGCGGTCGGGGAGCTGTTTTTT.

The chain has TRBV27 and TRBJ2-7, with TRBD1 matching 7 bases. Trimming cost V 6 bases and J 2 bases; bases outside gene matches: 13. Germline V gives CDR1 MNHEY, CDR2 SMNVEV (reference sequence). CDR3 length: 16 amino acids. The CDR3 loop reads CASRPRGSSQTYEQYF. The CDR3 DNA reads TGTGCCAGCAGACCCAGGGGGTCATCTCAGACCTACGAGCAGTACTTC.

The gene calls are TRBV5-4 and TRBJ1-2; D not certain. Deletions cut 7 bases from V and 3 bases from J, with 13 bases between. The CDR3 contains 13 residues. The germline V gene encodes CDR1 SGHNT and CDR2 YYREEE (reference sequence). The CDR3 nucleotides are TGTGCCAGCTCCCTGGACTCTTACTATGGCTACACCTTC. This translates into CASSLDSYYGYTF.

This chain joins TRBV28 and TRBJ2-7; a weak D match, TRBD2 (6 bases). Trimming shortened V by 3 bases and J by 3 bases, and 12 bases separated the two germline ends. Germline V gives CDR1 MDHEN, CDR2 SYDVKM. CDR3 size: 14 residues. The CDR3 here is CASSFREPLYEQYF. The CDR3 nucleotides read TGTGCCAGCAGTTTCCGGGAGCCACTCTACGAGCAGTACTTC.

J is TRBJ2-3 and V is TRBV9; D not resolved. V gave up 0 bases and J gave up 0 bases, with 8 bases separating them. Germline values: CDR1 SGDLS, CDR2 YYNGEE. The CDR3 sequence is 15 residues long. In nucleotides, the CDR3 is TGTGCCAGCAGCGTAGGCGTAGAAAGCACAGATACGCAGTATTTT. As protein: CASSVGVESTDTQYF.

CDR3 region: CASSSGQPYNEQFF. CDR3 nucleotide sequence: TGTGCCAGCAGCTCGGGACAGCCATACAATGAGCAGTTCTTC. The chain recombines TRBV7-9 with TRBJ2-1, with 7 positions matching TRBD1. The CDR3 is 14 residues long. V was pared by 4 bases and J by 4 bases, with 4 bases of the junction left unmatched. Germline V gene data show CDR1 as SEHNR and CDR2 as FQNEAQ (reference sequence). The full variable domain, in which reference TRBV7-9 and TRBJ2-1 provide the parts outside the CDR3, is DTGVSQNPRHKITKRGQNVTFRCDPISEHNRLYWYRQTLGQGPEFLTYFQNEAQLEKSRLLSDRFSAERPKGSFSTLEIQRTEQGDSAMYLCASSSGQPYNEQFFGPGTRLTVL.

The J gene is TRBJ2-1, the V gene TRBV5-1, with TRBD1 matching 9 bases. CDR3 length: 16 amino acids. The trim removed 4 bases at V and 4 bases at J, leaving 9 bases unmatched. In germline, CDR1 is SGHRS, CDR2 YFSETQ. The CDR3 sequence is CASSLRQGGHYNEQFF. CDR3 DNA sequence: TGCGCCAGCAGCCTACGACAGGGGGGGCATTACAATGAGCAGTTCTTC.

The chain joins TRBV7-6 to TRBJ2-3, with 9 bases aligning to TRBD2. The CDR3 is 16 residues long. With 1 base clipped from V and 2 bases from J, the junction kept 4 bases outside the gene matches. Germline assignment: CDR1 SGHVS and CDR2 FNYEAQ. The CDR3 DNA is TGTGCCAGCAGCTTAGGGGGCGGGGGGGCCACAGATACGCAGTATTTT. This encodes CASSLGGGGATDTQYF.

This clone has just one count. The chain uses TRBV14 and TRBJ2-3; 9 bases are a match to TRBD2. CDR1 and CDR2 from the germline V gene are SGHDN and FVKESK. The CDR3 length is 14 residues. Trimming took 3 bases from V and 4 from J; bases not matched to a gene: 2. The CDR3 loop is CASSHGLAPDTQYF. The CDR3 DNA reads as TGTGCCAGCAGCCATGGACTAGCGCCAGATACGCAGTATTTT.

The gene calls are TRBV7-9 and TRBJ2-5, with 10 positions matching TRBD1. The germline CDR1 and CDR2 sequences are SEHNR and FQNEAQ (reference sequence). There are 14 residues in the CDR3. Trimming cost V 5 bases and J 5 bases; bases outside gene matches: 5. Here the CDR3 DNA reads TGTGCCAGCAGCCTGACAGGGGGCGCGGAGACCCAGTACTTC. It is translated as CASSLTGGAETQYF.

V is TRBV30 and J is TRBJ2-3; the D gene is possibly TRBD2 (6 bases). The germline V and J ends were trimmed by 8 bases and 3 bases, with 18 bases remaining between them. Germline CDR1 GTSNPN, CDR2 SVGIG (reference sequence). CDR3 length: 14 residues. CDR3 amino acids: CAGETRISTDTQYF. CDR3 sequence (DNA): TGTGCCGGAGAGACTAGGATTTCTACAGATACGCAGTATTTT.

The J gene is TRBJ1-1, the V gene TRBV25-1; maybe TRBD1 (5 bases). The CDR3 contains 13 residues. Germline lookup yields CDR1 MGHDK and CDR2 SYGVNS. V lost 7 bases to trimming and J lost 4 bases, with 13 bases between them. CDR3 in amino acids: CASILGPGTEAFF. The CDR3 nucleotides read TGTGCCAGCATATTGGGGCCGGGCACTGAAGCTTTCTTT. Full variable domain (missing parts from reference TRBV25-1 and TRBJ1-1): EADIYQTPRYLVIGTGKKITLECSQTMGHDKMYWYQQDPGMELHLIHYSYGVNSTEKGDLSSESTVSRIRTEHFPLTLESARPSHTSQYLCASILGPGTEAFFGQGTRLTVV.

This clone has more than one count but fewer than ten. The CDR3 here is CASSLKGLSGNTIYF. DNA for the CDR3: TGTGCCAGCAGTTTAAAGGGACTGTCTGGAAACACCATATATTTT. This rearrangement joins TRBV27 to TRBJ1-3; perhaps TRBD1 as D (5 bases). The CDR3 runs to 15 residues. The germline V gene has CDR1 MNHEY and CDR2 SMNVEV (reference sequence). V was cut by 2 bases and J by 1 base, with 9 bases left in between.

The chain has TRBV6-5 and TRBJ1-5; 8 bases map to TRBD1. Germline CDR1 and CDR2: MNHEY and SVGAGI. The CDR3 totals 14 residues. The V and J ends lost 6 bases and 9 bases, in that order; junction bases with no gene match: 10. In DNA, the CDR3 is TGTGCCAGCAGCCTTGGACAGGGCGAGGGGCCCCAGCATTTT. Protein sequence: CASSLGQGEGPQHF.

The rearrangement uses TRBV18 and TRBJ1-2, with 7 bases fitting TRBD1. The CDR3 spans 14 residues. Germline assignment: CDR1 KGHSH and CDR2 LQKENI. V dropped 2 bases and J dropped 3; count of bases not matched to a gene: 3. CDR3 DNA: TGTGCCAGCTCACCAAGCACAGGGGACTATGGCTACACCTTC. This encodes CASSPSTGDYGYTF.

The chain couples TRBV5-1 to TRBJ1-1; no firm D call. The CDR3 runs 13 residues. Germline lookup yields CDR1 SGHRS and CDR2 YFSETQ. The V end lost 3 bases, the J end lost 2 bases, and 8 bases lay between the germline ends. Here the CDR3 reads CASSYSENTEAFF. The CDR3 DNA is TGCGCCAGCAGCTACAGTGAAAACACTGAAGCTTTCTTT.